A selection of T cell receptor beta chains follows, all from one sample in a study of OX40 agonist ivuxolimab in advanced cancers. TCRdb's copy holds only in-frame clones and misses some; the assay was immunoSEQ multiplex PCR. Among around 77,000 clones listed, about 73% were seen once. The source was CD4+ or CD8+ T cells sorted from blood, collected in a trial of the OX40 agonist ivuxolimab. The receptor set was obtained from an adult with an advanced solid tumor such as melanoma, head and neck, liver or kidney cancer. The CDR3 runs from the conserved cysteine through the conserved F or W. The order of the fields is clone size, J gene, D gene, V gene, CDR3 protein, CDR3 DNA. D genes are given only for firm matches. Where a row states a size, it is once, few, many or the class of an expanded clone; other rows omit it.

NA TRBJ2-5 TRBD2 TRBV11-2 CASSLEHGGTSGEETQYF TGTGCCAGCAGCTTAGAACATGGGGGGACTAGCGGCGAAGAGACCCAGTACTTC
NA TRBJ2-7 NA TRBV4-1 CASSQDLGQILPPTYEQYF TGCGCCAGCAGCCAAGATTTAGGACAGATTCTACCCCCAACCTACGAGCAGTACTTC
once TRBJ2-3 TRBD2 TRBV7-9 CASSAPSGPSTDTQYF TGTGCCAGCAGCGCCCCTAGCGGGCCTAGCACAGATACGCAGTATTTT
NA TRBJ1-2 TRBD1 TRBV7-2 CASRSGTGTGFGYTF TGTGCCAGCAGATCCGGGACCGGGACAGGATTTGGCTACACCTTC
NA TRBJ2-2 TRBD1 TRBV7-2 CASSFRTGGWVVTGELFF TGTGCCAGCAGCTTCCGGACAGGGGGCTGGGTGGTCACCGGGGAGCTGTTTTTT
NA TRBJ2-1 NA TRBV7-2 CASSPPWTYNEQFF TGTGCCAGCAGCCCCCCATGGACCTACAATGAGCAGTTCTTC
NA TRBJ2-7 NA TRBV2 CASSEARWQGGYEQYF TGTGCCAGCAGTGAAGCCCGGTGGCAGGGAGGATACGAGCAGTACTTC
NA TRBJ1-2 TRBD1 TRBV30 CAWSVLQGGYGYTF TGTGCCTGGAGTGTACTCCAGGGGGGTTATGGCTACACCTTC
NA TRBJ2-3 TRBD1 TRBV7-9 CASSLRAGGNTDTQYF TGTGCCAGCAGCTTACGTGCAGGGGGCAACACAGATACGCAGTATTTT
NA TRBJ1-5 NA TRBV19 CASSTFSNQPQHF TGTGCCAGTAGTACTTTCTCCAATCAGCCCCAGCATTTT
NA TRBJ2-2 TRBD1 TRBV15 CATSRIGQVSTGELFF TGTGCCACCAGCAGGATCGGACAGGTTTCGACCGGGGAGCTGTTTTTT
NA TRBJ2-2 NA TRBV5-1 CASRRDLSAVTGELFF TGCGCCAGCAGAAGGGACCTCTCTGCGGTCACCGGGGAGCTGTTTTTT
NA TRBJ2-3 NA TRBV27 CASSPYGIDTQYF TGTGCCAGCAGCCCCTATGGGATAGATACGCAGTATTTT
NA TRBJ1-6 NA TRBV10-3 CAISETSVGVGNSPLHF TGTGCCATCAGTGAGACATCAGTAGGGGTCGGGAATTCACCCCTCCACTTT
few TRBJ2-5 NA TRBV7-9 CASSLWGEETQYF TGTGCCAGCAGCTTATGGGGAGAAGAGACCCAGTACTTC
few TRBJ2-7 TRBD1 TRBV11-3 CASSPGGGQGINEQYF TGTGCCAGCAGCCCGGGAGGAGGACAGGGGATCAACGAGCAGTACTTC
NA TRBJ1-2 TRBD1 TRBV5-1 CASSSQQGAHGYTF TGCGCCAGCAGCTCTCAACAGGGGGCGCATGGCTACACCTTC
NA TRBJ2-5 NA TRBV5-5 CASSLGPGAGRQETQYF TGTGCCAGCAGCTTGGGGCCGGGAGCAGGGAGGCAAGAGACCCAGTACTTC
NA TRBJ2-7 NA TRBV7-9 CASSRVLLEQYF TGTGCCAGCAGCCGGGTTCTACTCGAGCAGTACTTC
NA TRBJ1-3 TRBD1 TRBV7-7 CASSLDRGNTIYF TGTGCCAGCAGCTTGGACAGGGGAAACACCATATATTTT
NA TRBJ2-2 NA TRBV2 CASKQGSTGELFF TGTGCCAGCAAACAGGGATCCACCGGGGAGCTGTTTTTT
NA TRBJ2-1 TRBD1 TRBV19 CASSLRVGGAYNEQFF TGTGCCAGTAGTTTAAGGGTAGGGGGCGCCTACAATGAGCAGTTCTTC
NA TRBJ1-4 TRBD1 TRBV6-1 CASSAGQGASNEKLFF TGTGCCAGCAGTGCGGGACAGGGGGCCTCTAATGAAAAACTGTTTTTT
few TRBJ2-7 NA TRBV28 CASSRPSSYEQYF TGTGCCAGCAGTCGACCGAGCTCCTACGAGCAGTACTTC
NA TRBJ2-5 NA TRBV19 CASSPPGGRETQYF TGTGCCAGTAGCCCACCGGGGGGCCGAGAGACCCAGTACTTC
NA TRBJ1-1 NA TRBV11-2 CASSLNRREAFF TGTGCCAGCAGCTTAAATCGGCGTGAAGCTTTCTTT
NA TRBJ1-2 TRBD1 TRBV5-1 CASSITGGQDYGYTF TGCGCCAGCAGCATAACGGGGGGACAGGACTATGGCTACACCTTC
medium-sized TRBJ2-3 TRBD2 TRBV28 CASCSLADYTDTQYF TGTGCCAGCTGCTCACTAGCGGACTACACAGATACGCAGTATTTT
few TRBJ1-2 NA TRBV11-2 CASSLDRGYTF TGTGCCAGCAGCTTAGACCGAGGCTACACCTTC
NA TRBJ1-1 TRBD1 TRBV6-6 CASSLSGTGTPEAFF TGTGCCAGCAGTTTATCCGGGACAGGGACCCCTGAAGCTTTCTTT
NA TRBJ2-5 TRBD1 TRBV6-5 CASSYLDRDETQYF TGTGCCAGCAGTTACTTGGACAGGGATGAGACCCAGTACTTC
NA TRBJ1-6 NA TRBV5-6 CASSLDRSPLHF TGTGCCAGCAGCTTGGATCGATCACCCCTCCACTTT
NA TRBJ1-5 TRBD1 TRBV18 CASRDREHQPQHF TGTGCCAGCCGCGACAGGGAGCATCAGCCCCAGCATTTT
NA TRBJ2-1 NA TRBV5-1 CASSRAVSEGNEQFF TGCGCCAGCAGCCGTGCTGTATCCGAGGGCAATGAGCAGTTCTTC
NA TRBJ1-6 NA TRBV9 CASSVRRDGNSPLHF TGTGCCAGCAGCGTACGTCGAGACGGGAATTCACCCCTCCACTTT
NA TRBJ1-2 TRBD1 TRBV28 CASSLGLARGNIGTF TGTGCCAGCAGTTTAGGTCTCGCCAGGGGGAATATAGGCACCTTC
NA TRBJ2-5 NA TRBV30 CACRLVGEQYF TGTGCCTGCCGTTTGGTGGGGGAGCAGTACTTC
NA TRBJ2-7 NA TRBV6-5 CASRPPGFTYEQYF TGTGCCAGCAGACCCCCGGGCTTCACCTACGAGCAGTACTTC
NA TRBJ2-5 TRBD2 TRBV19 CASSSGLAGGGGQYF TGTGCCAGTAGTTCGGGACTAGCGGGAGGCGGCGGGCAGTACTTC
NA TRBJ2-1 TRBD2 TRBV29-1 CSVEWASGGGDEQFF TGCAGCGTTGAGTGGGCAAGCGGGGGGGGCGATGAGCAGTTCTTC
NA TRBJ1-4 NA TRBV2 CASSDFDWRGEKLFF TGTGCCAGCAGTGACTTCGACTGGAGGGGTGAAAAACTGTTTTTT
few TRBJ1-5 TRBD1 TRBV5-8 CASSPRGPGGNQPQHF TGTGCCAGCAGCCCCAGGGGGCCCGGGGGCAATCAGCCCCAGCATTTT
once TRBJ2-7 TRBD2 TRBV18 CASSPGLATYEQYF TGTGCCAGCTCACCGGGACTAGCGACTTACGAGCAGTACTTC
NA TRBJ1-1 TRBD1 TRBV7-2 CASSSQGTGMNTEAFF TGTGCCAGCAGCTCTCAAGGGACAGGTATGAACACTGAAGCCTTCTTT
once TRBJ1-2 NA TRBV7-9 CASSLVAGSGSYTF TGTGCCAGCAGCTTAGTGGCGGGGAGCGGAAGCTACACCTTC
few TRBJ1-4 NA TRBV29-1 CSVEPGGGNEKLFF TGCAGCGTGGAACCCGGCGGGGGTAATGAAAAACTGTTTTTT
NA TRBJ1-5 NA TRBV18 CASSLRQGNQPQHF TGTGCCAGCTCACTACGACAGGGCAATCAGCCCCAGCATTTT
NA TRBJ2-7 TRBD1 TRBV5-6 CASSLGQGVGYEQYF TGTGCCAGCAGCTTGGGACAGGGGGTCGGCTACGAGCAGTACTTC